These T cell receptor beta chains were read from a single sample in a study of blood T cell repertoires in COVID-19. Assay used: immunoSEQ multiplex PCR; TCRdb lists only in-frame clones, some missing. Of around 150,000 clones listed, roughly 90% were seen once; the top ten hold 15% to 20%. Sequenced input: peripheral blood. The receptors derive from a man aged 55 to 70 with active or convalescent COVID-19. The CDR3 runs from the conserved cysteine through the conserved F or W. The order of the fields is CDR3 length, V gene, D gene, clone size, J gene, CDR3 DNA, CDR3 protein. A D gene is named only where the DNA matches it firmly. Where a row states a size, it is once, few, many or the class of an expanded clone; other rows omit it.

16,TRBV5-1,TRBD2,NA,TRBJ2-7,TGCGCCAGCAGCTACACTAGCGGGAGGAGCTCCTACGAGCAGTACTTC,CASSYTSGRSSYEQYF
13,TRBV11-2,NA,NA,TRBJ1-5,TGTGCCAGCAGCTTAGTACAGGGACAGCCCCAGCATTTT,CASSLVQGQPQHF
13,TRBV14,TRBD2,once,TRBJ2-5,TGTGCCAGCGCGGGGGGCCCTGAAGGGACCCAGTACTTC,CASAGGPEGTQYF
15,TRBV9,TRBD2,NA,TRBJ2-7,TGTGCCAGCAGCGTTACAGCGGGGGCGGTTTACGAGCAGTACTTC,CASSVTAGAVYEQYF
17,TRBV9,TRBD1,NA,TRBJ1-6,TGTGCCAGCAGCGTAGGTTTTCGGGACAGGAGTAATTCACCCCTCCACTTT,CASSVGFRDRSNSPLHF
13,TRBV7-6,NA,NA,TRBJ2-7,TGTGCCAGCAGCACCGAGGCGGGTTACGAGCAGTACTTC,CASSTEAGYEQYF
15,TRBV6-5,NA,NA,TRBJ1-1,TGTGCCAGCACCAAAAGGGGTCCACTAAACACTGAAGCTTTCTTT,CASTKRGPLNTEAFF
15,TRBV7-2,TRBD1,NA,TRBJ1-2,TGTGCCAGCAGCCCCGGGACAGCCGCTTCTTATGGCTACACCTTC,CASSPGTAASYGYTF
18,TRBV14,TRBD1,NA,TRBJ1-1,TGTGCCAGCAGCCGCGCCGGGACAGGGGGATCCATGAACACTGAAGCTTTCTTT,CASSRAGTGGSMNTEAFF
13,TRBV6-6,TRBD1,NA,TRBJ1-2,TGTGCCAGCAGACCAGACAGGGACTATGGCTACACCTTC,CASRPDRDYGYTF
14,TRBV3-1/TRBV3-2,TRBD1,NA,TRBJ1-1,TGTGCCAGCAGACCACGGACAGGGGGGACTGAAGCTTTCTTT,CASRPRTGGTEAFF
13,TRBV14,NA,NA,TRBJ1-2,TGTGCCAGCAGACCGGACAGAGACTATGGCTACACCTTC,CASRPDRDYGYTF
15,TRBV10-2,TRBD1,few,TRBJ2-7,TGCGCCAGCAGTACGACCGGGACAGGGTCCTACGAGCAGTACTTC,CASSTTGTGSYEQYF
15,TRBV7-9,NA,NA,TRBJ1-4,TGTGCCAGCAGCTTAGGGTCTGCGACTAATGAAAAACTGTTTTTT,CASSLGSATNEKLFF
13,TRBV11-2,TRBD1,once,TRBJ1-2,TGTGCCAGCAGCGTCGACAGGGAACGAGGCTACACCTTC,CASSVDRERGYTF
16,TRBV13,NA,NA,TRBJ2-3,TGTGCCAGCAGCTTAGCGACTAGGAGAGAGTCGGATACGCAGTATTTT,CASSLATRRESDTQYF
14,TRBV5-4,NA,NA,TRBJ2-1,TGTGCCAGCAGCTTGGGTTCCCTAGTCAATGAGCAGTTCTTC,CASSLGSLVNEQFF
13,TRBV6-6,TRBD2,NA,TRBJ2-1,TGTGCCAGCGCGACGGGGGGGGGCAATGAGCAGTTCTTC,CASATGGGNEQFF
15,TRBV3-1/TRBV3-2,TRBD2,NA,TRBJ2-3,TGTGCCAGCAGCCAAGTGAGGGGACTAGCAGATACGCAGTATTTT,CASSQVRGLADTQYF
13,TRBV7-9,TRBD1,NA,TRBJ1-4,TGTGCCAGCAGCCCAAGGGACAGCGAAAAACTGTTTTTT,CASSPRDSEKLFF
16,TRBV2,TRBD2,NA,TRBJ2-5,TGTGCCAGCAGTCCAAATCCGGGACTAGGAGGAAAGACCCAGTACTTC,CASSPNPGLGGKTQYF
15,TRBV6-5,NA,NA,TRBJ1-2,TGTGCCAGCAGTTACTCCGGGGGATCTCCAACTGGCTACACCTTC,CASSYSGGSPTGYTF
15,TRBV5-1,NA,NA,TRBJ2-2,TGCGCCAGCAGCTTATCACCAGGGGTGGCCGGGGAGCTGTTTTTT,CASSLSPGVAGELFF
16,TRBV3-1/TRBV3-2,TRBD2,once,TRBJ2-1,TGTGCCAGCAGCCTCAGACTAGCGGGGGGTTACAATGAGCAGTTCTTC,CASSLRLAGGYNEQFF
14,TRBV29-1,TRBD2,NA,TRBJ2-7,TGCAGCGTGAAAAGGACTAGCGGATCCTACGAGCAGTACTTC,CSVKRTSGSYEQYF
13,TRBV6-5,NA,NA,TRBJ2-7,TGTGCCAGCAGTAGTGGCAGAACCTACGAGCAGTACTTC,CASSSGRTYEQYF
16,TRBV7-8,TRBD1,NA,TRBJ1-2,TGTGCCAGCAGCGTAGCGGGACAGGGAGCTAACTATGGCTACACCTTC,CASSVAGQGANYGYTF
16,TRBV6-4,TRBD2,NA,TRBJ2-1,TGTGCCAGCAGTGACTCGAGAGTGGGAGGGAACAATGAGCAGTTCTTC,CASSDSRVGGNNEQFF
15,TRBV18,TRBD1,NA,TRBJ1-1,TGTGCCAGCTCACTAAAGACAGGGGGGGACACTGAAGCTTTCTTT,CASSLKTGGDTEAFF
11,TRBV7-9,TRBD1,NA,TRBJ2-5,TGTGCCAGCAGCCCGAGGGACAGGCCATACTTC,CASSPRDRPYF
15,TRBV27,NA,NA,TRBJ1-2,TGTGCCAGCAGTCCTCGGACAGAAACTAACTATGGCTACACCTTC,CASSPRTETNYGYTF
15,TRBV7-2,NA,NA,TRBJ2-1,TGTGCCAGCAGCTTAGGGGCCTCTACCTACAATGAGCAGTTCTTC,CASSLGASTYNEQFF
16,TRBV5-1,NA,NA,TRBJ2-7,TGCGCCAGCAGCTTAGGAGGACGACTAGTTTTAAACGAGCAGTACTTC,CASSLGGRLVLNEQYF
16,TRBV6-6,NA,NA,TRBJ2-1,TGTGCCAGCAGAACTAGCCGGGACTCCGGCTACAATGAGCAGTTCTTC,CASRTSRDSGYNEQFF
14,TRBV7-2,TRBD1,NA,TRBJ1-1,TGTGCCAGCAGCTCCGACAGGGTTGGATCTGAAGCTTTCTTT,CASSSDRVGSEAFF
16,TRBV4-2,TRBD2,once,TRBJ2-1,TGTGCCAGCAGCCAAGAACTAGCGGGAGGCAACAATGAGCAGTTCTTC,CASSQELAGGNNEQFF
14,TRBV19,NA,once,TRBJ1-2,TGTGCCAGTAGCCCCGGCAGGGGTCGGGACGGCTACACCTTC,CASSPGRGRDGYTF
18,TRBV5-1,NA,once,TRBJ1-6,TGCGCCAGCAGCTTGGGTCAGGTGCCGAGCTCCTATAATTCACCCCTCCACTTT,CASSLGQVPSSYNSPLHF
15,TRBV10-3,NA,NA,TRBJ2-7,TGTGCCATCAGTGAGTCGGAGGGGGGGGCGTACGAGCAGTACTTC,CAISESEGGAYEQYF
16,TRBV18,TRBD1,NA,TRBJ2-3,TGTGCCAGCTCACCTAATCGAGGGGGCTTCACAGATACGCAGTATTTT,CASSPNRGGFTDTQYF
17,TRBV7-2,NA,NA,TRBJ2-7,TGTGCCAGCAGCACCATCTCCGGGACTCTGGCCCCCTACGAGCAGTACTTC,CASSTISGTLAPYEQYF
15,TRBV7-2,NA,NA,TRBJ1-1,TGTGCCAGCAGCATAAGTATGGCCAGGAACACTGAAGCTTTCTTT,CASSISMARNTEAFF
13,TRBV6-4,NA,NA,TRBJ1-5,TGTGCCAGCAGTGACTTTCGAGGTCAGCCCCAGCATTTT,CASSDFRGQPQHF
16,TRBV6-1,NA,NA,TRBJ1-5,TGTGCCAGCAGTGATCCCGTCGTCGGACACAATCAGCCCCAGCATTTT,CASSDPVVGHNQPQHF